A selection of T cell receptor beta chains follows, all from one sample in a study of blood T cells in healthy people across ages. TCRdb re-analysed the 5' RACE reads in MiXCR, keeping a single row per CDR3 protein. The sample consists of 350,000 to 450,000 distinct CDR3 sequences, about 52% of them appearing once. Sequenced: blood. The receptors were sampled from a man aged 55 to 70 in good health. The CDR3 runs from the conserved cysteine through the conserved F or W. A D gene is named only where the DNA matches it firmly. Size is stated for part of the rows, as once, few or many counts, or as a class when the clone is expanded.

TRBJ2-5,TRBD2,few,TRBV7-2,CASSSREREVYQETQYF,TGTGCCAGCAGCTCCCGGGAGCGGGAGGTCTATCAAGAGACCCAGTACTTC
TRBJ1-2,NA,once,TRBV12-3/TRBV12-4,CASSLGQIDGVYTF,TGTGCCAGCAGCCTTGGACAGATTGATGGTGTCTACACCTTC
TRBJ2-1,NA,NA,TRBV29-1,CSVPEAGRNGQFF,TGCAGCGTTCCGGAGGCTGGGCGAAATGGGCAGTTCTTC
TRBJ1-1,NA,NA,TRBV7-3,CASSAGGPEAFF,TGTGCCAGCAGCGCCGGGGGCCCTGAAGCTTTCTTT
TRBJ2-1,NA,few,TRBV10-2,CASMGGVNEQFF,TGCGCCAGCATGGGGGGCGTCAATGAGCAGTTCTTC
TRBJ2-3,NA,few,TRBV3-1,CASSQDSEFTQYF,TGTGCCAGCAGCCAAGATTCCGAGTTTACGCAGTATTTT
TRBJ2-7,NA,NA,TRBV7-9,CASSFLAAYEQYF,TGTGCCAGCAGCTTTCTAGCAGCCTACGAGCAGTACTTC
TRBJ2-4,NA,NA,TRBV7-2,CASSLATSGAKNIQYF,TGTGCCAGCAGCTTGGCTACCAGCGGGGCCAAAAACATTCAGTACTTC
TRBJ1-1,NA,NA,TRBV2,CANSVGPEPFF,TGTGCCAACAGTGTGGGCCCCGAGCCTTTCTTT
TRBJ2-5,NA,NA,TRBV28,CASSAEQGQETQYF,TGTGCCAGCAGTGCCGAACAGGGTCAAGAGACCCAGTACTTC
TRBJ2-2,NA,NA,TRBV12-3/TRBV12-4,CASSPYRDTGELFF,TGTGCCAGCAGCCCTTACAGGGACACCGGGGAGCTGTTTTTT
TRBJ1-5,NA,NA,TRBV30,CAWSGGGGQPQHF,TGTGCCTGGAGTGGGGGGGGCGGACAGCCCCAGCATTTT
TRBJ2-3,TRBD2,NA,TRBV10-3,CAIRGTSGGTDTQYF,TGTGCCATCAGGGGGACTAGCGGGGGCACAGATACGCAGTATTTT
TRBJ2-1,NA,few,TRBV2,CASSEGWNEQFF,TGTGCCAGCAGCGAGGGGTGGAATGAGCAGTTCTTC
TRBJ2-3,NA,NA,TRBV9,CASSVATGDTQYF,TGTGCCAGCAGCGTAGCTACTGGCGATACGCAGTATTTT
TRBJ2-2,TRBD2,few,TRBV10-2,CASSRLANGPGELFF,TGCGCCAGCAGCCGACTAGCCAACGGCCCCGGGGAGCTGTTTTTT
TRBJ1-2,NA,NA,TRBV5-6,CASSPTPGLRGGYTF,TGTGCCAGCAGCCCGACCCCGGGGCTCCGTGGAGGCTACACCTTC
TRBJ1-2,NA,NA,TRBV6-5,CASSMGGYVSYTF,TGTGCCAGCAGCATGGGGGGCTACGTCAGCTACACCTTC
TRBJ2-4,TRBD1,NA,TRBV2,CASKTGRENIQYF,TGTGCCAGCAAGACAGGGAGAGAAAACATTCAGTACTTC
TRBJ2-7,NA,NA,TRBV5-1,CASSLLGIGVPYEQYF,TGCGCCAGCAGCTTGCTGGGAATAGGGGTTCCCTACGAGCAGTACTTC
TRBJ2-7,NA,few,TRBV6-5,CASSYSGTSLSYEQYF,TGTGCCAGCAGTTACTCTGGCACGTCTCTCTCCTACGAGCAGTACTTC
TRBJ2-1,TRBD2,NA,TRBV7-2,CASSPRLAGPVEQFF,TGTGCCAGCAGCCCCAGACTAGCGGGGCCAGTTGAGCAGTTCTTC
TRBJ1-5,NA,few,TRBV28,CASSPQGFGNQPQHF,TGTGCCAGCAGCCCACAGGGCTTCGGCAATCAGCCCCAGCATTTT
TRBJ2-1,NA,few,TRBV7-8,CASTLELAPGNEQFF,TGTGCCAGCACCCTGGAATTAGCCCCGGGCAATGAGCAGTTCTTC
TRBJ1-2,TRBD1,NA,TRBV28,CASSSPGQGRSGYTF,TGTGCCAGCAGTTCGCCGGGACAGGGGAGAAGTGGCTACACCTTC
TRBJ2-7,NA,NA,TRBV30,CAWSLGGSAPYEQYF,TGTGCCTGGAGCCTTGGGGGTAGCGCGCCCTACGAGCAGTACTTC
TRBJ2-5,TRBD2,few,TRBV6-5,CASSSRLAGGPIQETQYF,TGTGCCAGCAGTTCTCGACTAGCGGGGGGCCCCATCCAAGAGACCCAGTACTTC
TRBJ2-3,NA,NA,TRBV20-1,CSARDRAGGLYTQYF,TGCAGTGCTAGAGATCGGGCGGGCGGGCTCTATACGCAGTATTTT
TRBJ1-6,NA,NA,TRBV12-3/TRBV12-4,CASGTAASSYNSPLHF,TGTGCCAGCGGTACGGCGGCGAGCTCCTATAATTCACCCCTCCACTTT
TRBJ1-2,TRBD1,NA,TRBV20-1,CSASSRDRVQQNYGYTF,TGCAGTGCTTCCAGCCGGGACAGGGTCCAGCAAAACTATGGCTACACCTTC
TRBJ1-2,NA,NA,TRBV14,CASRKMGQNNGYTF,TGTGCCAGCAGAAAGATGGGGCAGAATAATGGCTACACCTTC
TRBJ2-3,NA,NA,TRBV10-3,CAISESQVTDTQYF,TGTGCCATCAGTGAGTCCCAGGTCACAGATACGCAGTATTTT
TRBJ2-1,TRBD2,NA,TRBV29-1,CSVVGWSGGNEQFF,TGCAGCGTTGTGGGTTGGAGCGGGGGGAATGAGCAGTTCTTC
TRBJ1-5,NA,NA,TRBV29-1,CSVQGPGSNQPQHF,TGCAGCGTTCAGGGTCCTGGGAGCAATCAGCCCCAGCATTTT
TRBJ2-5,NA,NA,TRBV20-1,CSASPNRPLGEQYF,TGCAGTGCTAGCCCAAACAGGCCACTCGGGGAGCAGTACTTC
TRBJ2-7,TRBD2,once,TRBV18,CASSPHGPNSGGHSYEQYF,TGTGCCAGCTCACCACACGGGCCGAATAGCGGGGGCCACTCCTACGAGCAGTACTTC
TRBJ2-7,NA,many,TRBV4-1,CASSQLRGEKQYF,TGCGCCAGCAGCCAACTCAGAGGGGAAAAGCAGTACTTC
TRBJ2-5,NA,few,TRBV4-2,CASSLEQGGETQYF,TGTGCCAGCAGCCTCGAACAGGGCGGTGAGACCCAGTACTTC
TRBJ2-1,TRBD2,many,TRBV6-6,CASSYPASGRDNEQFF,TGTGCCAGCAGTTATCCTGCTAGCGGGAGGGACAATGAGCAGTTCTTC
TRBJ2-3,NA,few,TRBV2,CASSPDRDTLTDTQYF,TGTGCCAGCAGCCCCGACCGGGACACCCTCACAGATACGCAGTATTTT
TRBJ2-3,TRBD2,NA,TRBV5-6,CASSGVGTTTTDTQYF,TGTGCCAGCAGCGGGGTCGGGACTACAACCACAGATACGCAGTATTTT
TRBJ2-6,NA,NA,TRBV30,CAWSPLRSGANVLTF,TGTGCCTGGTCCCCCCTCCGCTCTGGGGCCAACGTCCTGACTTTC
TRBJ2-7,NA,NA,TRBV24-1,CATTFRDTYEQYF,TGTGCCACCACCTTCAGGGACACCTACGAGCAGTACTTC
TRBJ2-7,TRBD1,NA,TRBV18,CASSSYRGEQYF,TGTGCCAGCTCATCGTACAGGGGCGAGCAGTACTTC
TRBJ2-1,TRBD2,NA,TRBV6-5,CASSSGSGGSYEQFF,TGTGCCAGCAGCTCCGGGTCGGGGGGTAGCTACGAGCAGTTCTTC
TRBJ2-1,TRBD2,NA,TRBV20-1,CSAIGGLAGVHNEQFF,TGCAGTGCCATAGGGGGACTAGCGGGGGTGCACAATGAGCAGTTCTTC
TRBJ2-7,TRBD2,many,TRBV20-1,CSTPTGGAGYEQYF,TGCAGTACACCTACCGGGGGGGCCGGGTACGAGCAGTACTTC
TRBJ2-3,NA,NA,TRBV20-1,CSARDIAGQGVTDTQYF,TGCAGTGCTAGAGATATCGCAGGGCAAGGAGTGACAGATACGCAGTATTTT
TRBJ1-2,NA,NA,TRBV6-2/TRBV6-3,CASSPGRISYLYTF,TGTGCCAGCAGTCCAGGACGGATTTCCTATCTCTACACCTTC
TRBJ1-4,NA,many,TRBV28,CASSLWVSATNEKLFF,TGTGCCAGCAGTTTATGGGTCAGCGCAACTAATGAAAAACTGTTTTTT
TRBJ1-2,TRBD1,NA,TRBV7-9,CASSLRAGQGDYGYTF,TGTGCCAGCAGCCTTAGGGCCGGACAGGGGGATTATGGCTACACCTTC
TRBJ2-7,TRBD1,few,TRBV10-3,CAISDVGQAGQYF,TGTGCCATCAGTGATGTGGGACAGGCGGGGCAGTACTTC
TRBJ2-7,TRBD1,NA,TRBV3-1,CASNIIAGQGAYEQYF,TGTGCCAGCAACATCATAGCGGGACAGGGGGCGTACGAGCAGTACTTC
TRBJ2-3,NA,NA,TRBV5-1,CASSMRQAQDTQYF,TGCGCCAGCAGCATGAGACAGGCTCAAGATACGCAGTATTTT
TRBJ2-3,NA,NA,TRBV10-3,CAISESPGGGTDTQYF,TGTGCCATCAGTGAGTCGCCAGGGGGGGGTACAGATACGCAGTATTTT
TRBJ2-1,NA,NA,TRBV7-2,CASSLAAGHPRDSEQFF,TGTGCCAGCAGCTTAGCGGCAGGCCACCCGCGGGACAGTGAGCAGTTCTTC
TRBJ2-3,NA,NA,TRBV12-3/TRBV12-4,CASTPGVPSTDTQYF,TGTGCCAGCACCCCGGGAGTTCCTAGCACAGATACGCAGTATTTT
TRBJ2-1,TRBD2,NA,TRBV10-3,CAVRLSGSHNEQFF,TGTGCCGTCAGACTTAGCGGGAGCCACAATGAGCAGTTCTTC
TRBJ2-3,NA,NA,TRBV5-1,CASSLTATSTDTQYF,TGCGCCAGCAGCTTGACAGCGACTAGCACAGATACGCAGTATTTT
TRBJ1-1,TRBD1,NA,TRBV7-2,CASSLGYRDRDSAAFF,TGTGCCAGCAGCTTAGGGTATCGGGACAGGGACTCCGCGGCTTTCTTT